A single sample is the source of the 15 T cell receptor beta chains below, sequenced in a study of blood T cell repertoires in COVID-19. The table came from immunoSEQ multiplex PCR; TCRdb's copy has only in-frame clones and leaves some out. Among some 70,000 clones listed, about 86% were seen once. Specimen: peripheral blood. The receptors shown here come from a woman aged 60-75 years with acute or convalescent COVID-19.

This clone showed up just once. The chain has TRBV5-4 and TRBJ1-2, with 12 bases identical to TRBD1. Germline V lookup: CDR1 SGHNT, CDR2 YYREEE (reference sequence). CDR3 size: 15 residues. The junction had 6 bases not matched to a gene; V was cut back by 4 bases and J by 5 bases. For the CDR3, the DNA is TGTGCCAGCAGCCCTGGGGACAGGGGGCCTTATGGCTACACCTTC. Translating it yields CASSPGDRGPYGYTF.

The V and J genes are TRBV28 and TRBJ2-7; 8 bases are shared with TRBD2. The CDR3 runs to 11 residues. The trim removed 4 bases at V and 11 bases at J, leaving 4 bases unmatched. Looked up from germline, CDR1 is MDHEN and CDR2 is SYDVKM. DNA of the CDR3: TGTGCCAGCAGTTCCAGCGGGAGCAAGTACTTC. This sequence encodes CASSSSGSKYF.

The chain employs TRBV5-1 and TRBJ1-1; D is possibly TRBD1 (6 bases). Germline V gene sequence: CDR1 SGHRS, CDR2 YFSETQ. The CDR3 consists of 14 residues. The V end was cut by 3 bases, the J end by 3 bases, with 12 bases between. The DNA for the CDR3 is TGCGCCAGCAGCTACCACAGGGTGGACACTGAAGCTTTCTTT. The encoded protein is CASSYHRVDTEAFF.

The rearrangement joins TRBV19 to TRBJ1-2; D is undetermined. Trimming shortened V by 5 bases and J by 2 bases, and 24 bases separated the two germline ends. The CDR3 is 18 residues long. Looked up from germline, CDR1 is LNHDA and CDR2 is SQIVND (reference sequence). CDR3 residues: CASSQALGRSILNYGYTF. CDR3 bases: TGTGCCAGTAGTCAAGCTCTCGGAAGGAGTATTTTGAACTATGGCTACACCTTC. Full variable domain (rest looked up from reference TRBV19 and TRBJ1-2): DGGITQSPKYLFRKEGQNVTLSCEQNLNHDAMYWYRQDPGQGLRLIYYSQIVNDFQKGDIAEGYSVSREKKESFPLTVTSAQKNPTAFYLCASSQALGRSILNYGYTFGSGTRLTVV.

The sample holds one count of this clone. The chain combines TRBV9 with TRBJ1-1; the match to TRBD1 covers 10 bases. V was clipped by 0 bases and J by 4 bases; unmatched bases: 3. Germline V gene sequence: CDR1 SGDLS, CDR2 YYNGEE. CDR3 size: 15 residues. This chain's CDR3 is CASSVGGTGVTEAFF. CDR3 bases: TGTGCCAGCAGCGTAGGGGGGACAGGGGTCACTGAAGCTTTCTTT.

The genes are TRBV5-1 and TRBJ1-2; 7 positions match TRBD1. The germline gives CDR1 SGHRS, CDR2 YFSETQ. The CDR3 spans 15 residues. V shed 2 bases, J shed 4 bases, and the junction held 8 bases outside the gene matches. The CDR3 sequence: CASSLGTETSYGYTF. The CDR3 region has the DNA TGCGCCAGCAGCTTAGGGACAGAAACCTCCTATGGCTACACCTTC.

The rearrangement uses TRBV7-8 and TRBJ1-1; D is undetermined. The V and J ends lost 4 bases and 11 bases respectively, with 17 bases between them. Germline V gives CDR1 SGHVS, CDR2 FQNEAQ. CDR3 length: 13 residues. The CDR3 reads CASSSITGLSAFF. The DNA for the CDR3 is TGTGCCAGCAGCTCCATAACGGGGTTAAGTGCTTTCTTT. Using reference TRBV7-8 and TRBJ1-1 for the parts outside the CDR3, the full variable domain is GAGVSQSPRYKVAKRGQDVALRCDPISGHVSLFWYQQALGQGPEFLTYFQNEAQLDKSGLPSDRFFAERPEGSVSTLKIQRTQQEDSAVYLCASSSITGLSAFFGQGTRLTVV.

The rearrangement uses TRBV6-5 and TRBJ1-1; D perhaps matches TRBD1 (5 bases). Germline CDR1 reads MNHEY; CDR2 reads SVGAGI. Trimming removed 6 bases from V and 5 bases from J, with 16 bases in between. CDR3 length equals 14 residues. CDR3 coding DNA: TGTGCCAGCAGCCCAGGGTTGTTTGGTACTGAAGCTTTCTTT. Its translation: CASSPGLFGTEAFF.

This rearrangement joins TRBV18 to TRBJ2-1; tentatively, D is TRBD2 (5 bases). V was pared by 6 bases and J by 8 bases, with 14 bases between. This CDR3 region has 13 residues. CDR1 and CDR2 from the germline V gene are KGHSH and LQKENI. Here the CDR3 reads CASSSGVVDEQFF. CDR3 nucleotide sequence: TGTGCCAGCTCCTCCGGGGTGGTCGATGAGCAGTTCTTC.

The chain has TRBV7-9 and TRBJ2-5, with TRBD2 matching 7 bases. The trim removed 1 base at V and 5 bases at J, leaving 10 bases unmatched. CDR3 size: 16 residues. Germline V gene sequence: CDR1 SEHNR, CDR2 FQNEAQ (reference sequence). CDR3 DNA sequence: TGTGCCAGCAGCTTAGGCGGGAGAGGAGGTATCGAGACCCAGTACTTC. Its protein is CASSLGGRGGIETQYF.

This chain links TRBV28 with TRBJ2-5; D perhaps matches TRBD1 (8 bases). From germline, CDR1 is MDHEN and CDR2 SYDVKM. V was shortened by 3 bases and J by 5 bases, with 16 bases between the two germline ends. This CDR3 contains 15 residues. CDR3 sequence reads: CASSLGGTGRETQYF. CDR3 DNA sequence: TGTGCCAGCAGTTTGGGGGGGACAGGACGGGAGACCCAGTACTTC. Looking up the rest from reference TRBV28 and TRBJ2-5 gives the full variable domain: DVKVTQSSRYLVKRTGEKVFLECVQDMDHENMFWYRQDPGLGLRLIYFSYDVKMKEKGDIPEGYSVSREKKERFSLILESASTNQTSMYLCASSLGGTGRETQYFGPGTRLLVL.

The rearrangement uses TRBV9 and TRBJ2-5; 11 bases are a match to TRBD2. The J segment lost 6 bases and the V segment lost 2 bases, leaving 6 bases of the junction unmatched. This CDR3 contains 15 residues. Germline-derived CDR1 and CDR2 are SGDLS and YYNGEE. CDR3 sequence reads: CASSVDSGRAQTQYF. The CDR3 bases are TGTGCCAGCAGCGTTGATAGCGGGAGGGCACAGACCCAGTACTTC.

The rearrangement uses TRBV2 and TRBJ2-1, with 11 nucleotides matching TRBD2. With V trimmed by 8 bases and J by 6 bases, 6 bases remained unmatched. Germline CDR1 SNHLY, CDR2 FYNNEI. The CDR3 is made up of 14 amino acids. The CDR3, as DNA: TGTGCCAGCGGGGGGACTAGCGGATTCAATGAGCAGTTCTTC. Translating it yields CASGGTSGFNEQFF.

The V gene is TRBV5-1, the J gene TRBJ2-5, with unresolved D. The CDR3 extends over 14 amino acids. V lost 1 base, J lost 5 bases, and 12 bases lay in between. Germline CDR1 SGHRS, CDR2 YFSETQ. CDR3: CASSLQDMRETQYF. The CDR3 nucleotides are TGCGCCAGCAGCTTGCAAGATATGCGGGAGACCCAGTACTTC.

The CDR3 coding sequence is TGTGCCAGCAGCTTAACGGGTAGCGGGAGGGAGGAGCTGTTTTTT. It is translated as CASSLTGSGREELFF. The chain has TRBV7-3 and TRBJ2-2, with 11 bases identical to TRBD2. This CDR3 contains 15 residues. With 0 bases clipped from V and 10 bases from J, the junction kept 4 bases outside the gene matches. The germline CDR1 and CDR2 sequences are SGHTA and FQGTGA. The full variable domain, its missing parts supplied by reference TRBV7-3 and TRBJ2-2, is GAGVSQTPSNKVTEKGKYVELRCDPISGHTALYWYRQSLGQGPEFLIYFQGTGAADDSGLPNDRFFAVRPEGSVSTLKIQRTERGDSAVYLCASSLTGSGREELFFGEGSRLTVL.